Sequencing of this T cell receptor beta chain was carried out in a study of T cells in Graves' hyperthyroidism and ophthalmopathy. This clonotype was picked up many times. Unmatched junction bases numbered 6, after V lost 0 bases and J lost 5 bases. Germline V gives CDR1 SGHRS, CDR2 YFSETQ. CDR3 length equals 16 residues. There were TCR beta CDR3 regions amplified from RNA transcripts. The primer set for the first-round RT-PCR of the TCR CDR3 was HTBI. TCRdb called the multiplex PCR reads again in MiXCR, with one record for every CDR3 protein. The table includes 300,000 to 350,000 distinct CDR3 sequences, 15% to 20% detected once.

The chain carries TRBV5-1 and TRBJ2-2, with 8 bases identical to TRBD1. What was sequenced was blood. The TCR was taken from a woman aged 40 to 49 with Graves' ophthalmopathy. The CDR3 loop is CASSLVSRGPTGELFF. The CDR3 coding sequence is TGCGCCAGCAGCTTGGTATCCAGGGGGCCGACCGGGGAGCTGTTTTTT. Supplemented by reference TRBV5-1 and TRBJ2-2, the full variable domain reads KAGVTQTPRYLIKTRGQQVTLSCSPISGHRSVSWYQQTPGQGLQFLFEYFSETQRNKGNFPGRFSGRQFSNSRSEMNVSTLELGDSALYLCASSLVSRGPTGELFFGEGSRLTVL.